This TCR beta chain derives from a study of esophageal squamous cell carcinoma under preoperative chemotherapy. This clonotype was recorded once. The antigen remains undetermined. At one boundary the junction diverges from the germline segment, which might be a read error. MiXCR was run by TCRdb on the PCR reads, yielding one entry per CDR3 protein. This table has roughly 32,000 distinct CDR3 sequences, about half appearing once. Points from the study as a whole: Tumor-infiltrating lymphocytes showed no significant post-chemotherapy TCR diversity increase, unlike peripheral T cells. After paclitaxel-nedaplatin, abundant clones were more likely to contract than amplify. Peripheral T cells migrating into the tumor appeared to partly supply post-treatment tumor-infiltrating lymphocytes.

Described time point: before preoperative PTX-NDP chemotherapy. Germline values: CDR1 DFQATT, CDR2 SNEGSKA (reference sequence). This CDR3 comprises 15 residues. The chain recombines TRBV20-1 with TRBJ1-2, with TRBD1 as a possible D gene (5 bases). Sampling took place from a patient given preoperative chemotherapy. This TCR was sampled from a human donor with esophageal squamous cell carcinoma. The donor label of this sample is uncertain. The CDR3 protein is CSARGATATNYGYTF. CDR3 sequence (DNA): TGCAGTGCCAGAGGGGCGACAGCCACTAACTATGGCTACACCTTC.